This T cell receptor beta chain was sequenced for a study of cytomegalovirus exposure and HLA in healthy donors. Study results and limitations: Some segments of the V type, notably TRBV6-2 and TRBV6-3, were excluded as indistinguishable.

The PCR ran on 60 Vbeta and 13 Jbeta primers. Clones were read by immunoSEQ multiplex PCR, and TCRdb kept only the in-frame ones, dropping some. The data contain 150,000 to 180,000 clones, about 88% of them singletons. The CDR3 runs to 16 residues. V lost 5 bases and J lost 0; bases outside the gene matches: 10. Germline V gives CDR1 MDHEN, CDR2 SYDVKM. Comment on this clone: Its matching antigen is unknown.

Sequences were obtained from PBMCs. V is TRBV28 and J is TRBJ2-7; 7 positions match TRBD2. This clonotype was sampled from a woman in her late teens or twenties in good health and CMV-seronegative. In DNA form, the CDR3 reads TGTGCCAGCAGTAACTTCGGGGGGAAGAGCTCCTACGAGCAGTACTTC. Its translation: CASSNFGGKSSYEQYF.